These T cell receptor beta chains were read from a single sample in a study of cytomegalovirus exposure and HLA in healthy donors. Assay used: immunoSEQ multiplex PCR; TCRdb lists only in-frame clones, some missing. The table shows more than 120,000 clones, with about 84% occurring only once. Sequencing was performed on PBMCs. The source is a middle-aged woman in good health and CMV-seropositive. Both conserved end residues are part of each CDR3. A D gene is named only where the DNA matches it firmly. The size of a clone is reported for some rows only, either as once, few or many, or as a class for expanded clones.

J,size,V,D,CDR3,DNA
TRBJ1-3,few,TRBV11-2,-,CASSRGRLDSGNTIYF,TGTGCCAGCAGCCGCGGTCGGTTGGACTCTGGAAACACCATATATTTT
TRBJ1-5,few,TRBV16,-,CASSQSAQGWGNQPQHF,TGTGCCAGCAGCCAATCCGCACAGGGCTGGGGCAATCAGCCCCAGCATTTT
TRBJ1-2,-,TRBV30,-,CAWSVGGGYTF,TGTGCCTGGAGTGTTGGAGGTGGCTACACCTTC
TRBJ2-7,-,TRBV7-9,-,CASSFTTQGEQYF,TGTGCCAGTAGCTTTACCACCCAGGGGGAGCAGTACTTC
TRBJ1-5,-,TRBV7-2,TRBD1,CASSSRTGPDQPQHF,TGTGCCAGCAGCTCTCGGACAGGGCCGGATCAGCCCCAGCATTTT
TRBJ2-3,-,TRBV5-1,-,CASSPPSGSGTDTQYF,TGCGCCAGCAGCCCGCCGTCGGGGTCGGGCACAGATACGCAGTATTTT
TRBJ2-1,-,TRBV7-3,-,CASSQIAASYNEQFF,TGTGCCAGCAGCCAAATAGCGGCCTCCTACAATGAGCAGTTCTTC
TRBJ2-7,-,TRBV28,TRBD2,CASSLFWTSVYEQYF,TGTGCCAGCAGTTTATTTTGGACTAGCGTCTACGAGCAGTACTTC
TRBJ2-2,-,TRBV29-1,-,CSVLLVDTGELFF,TGCAGCGTCCTCCTAGTGGACACCGGGGAGCTGTTTTTT
TRBJ2-7,-,TRBV7-9,-,CASSLVQSFYEQYF,TGTGCCAGCAGCTTAGTACAGAGCTTCTACGAGCAGTACTTC
TRBJ1-1,-,TRBV7-9,TRBD1,CASSPQGATEAFF,TGTGCCAGCAGCCCACAGGGGGCCACTGAAGCTTTCTTT
TRBJ1-1,once,TRBV30,-,CAWSYWGGVNTEAFF,TGTGCCTGGAGCTATTGGGGAGGGGTAAACACTGAAGCTTTCTTT
TRBJ2-7,-,TRBV4-1,TRBD1,CASSQAGGSYEQYF,TGCGCCAGCAGCCAAGCAGGGGGCTCCTACGAGCAGTACTTC
TRBJ1-1,once,TRBV18,-,CASSPPGGDTEAFF,TGTGCCAGCTCACCACCGGGGGGAGACACTGAAGCTTTCTTT
TRBJ2-7,-,TRBV27,TRBD2,CASSLSPGLAGPYEQYF,TGTGCCAGCAGTTTATCCCCCGGACTAGCTGGACCCTACGAGCAGTACTTC
TRBJ1-1,-,TRBV5-1,TRBD1,CASSSSQGWSTEAFF,TGCGCCAGCAGCTCCTCACAGGGGTGGAGTACTGAAGCTTTCTTT
TRBJ2-5,-,TRBV7-3,-,CASSFKSGGATETQYF,TGTGCCAGCAGCTTCAAATCCGGAGGGGCCACGGAGACCCAGTACTTC
TRBJ2-5,few,TRBV5-6,-,CASSQRDSQETQYF,TGTGCCAGCAGCCAGAGAGACTCCCAAGAGACCCAGTACTTC
TRBJ1-4,few,TRBV28,-,CASQTTNEKLFF,TGTGCCAGCCAGACAACTAATGAAAAACTGTTTTTT
TRBJ1-4,once,TRBV6-5,TRBD1,CASRRTGVEKLFF,TGTGCCAGCAGACGGACAGGGGTCGAAAAACTGTTTTTT
TRBJ2-3,-,TRBV6-6,TRBD2,CASTKLAGGDTQYF,TGTGCCAGCACTAAACTAGCGGGAGGAGATACGCAGTATTTT
TRBJ2-1,-,TRBV9,TRBD2,CASSVAYAAGGAYNEQFF,TGTGCCAGCAGCGTAGCGTACGCAGCGGGAGGCGCCTACAATGAGCAGTTCTTC
TRBJ1-5,-,TRBV18,TRBD1,CASSRDRGTVSNQPQHF,TGTGCCAGCTCAAGGGACAGGGGGACTGTTAGCAATCAGCCCCAGCATTTT
TRBJ2-7,-,TRBV28,-,CASSLPGTTLEQYF,TGTGCCAGCAGTCTCCCCGGGACAACCCTCGAGCAGTACTTC
TRBJ1-1,-,TRBV25-1,-,CASSRLQNTEAFF,TGTGCCAGCAGCCGACTCCAGAACACTGAAGCTTTCTTT
TRBJ2-7,-,TRBV11-1,-,CASSLLEKLHEQYF,TGTGCCAGCAGCTTACTCGAGAAGCTCCACGAGCAGTACTTC
TRBJ2-3,-,TRBV4-1,-,CASSQDGGGGDTQYF,TGCGCCAGCAGCCAAGATGGGGGAGGGGGAGATACGCAGTATTTT
TRBJ2-7,once,TRBV2,TRBD2,CASRRGLSYEQYF,TGTGCCAGCAGACGGGGACTAAGCTACGAGCAGTACTTC